The sequence of this TCR beta chain was determined in a study of blood T cells in healthy people across ages. About this clonotype itself: Its antigen remains unknown.

Per the germline V gene, CDR1 is SQVTM and CDR2 is ANQGSEA. There are 13 residues in the CDR3. V lost 6 bases to trimming and J lost 11 bases; unmatched junction nucleotides: 10. Broader study findings: Naive T cell percentage and TCR beta diversity correlated strongly. In long-lived donors, naive CD4+ cell counts and diversity exceeded those of aged donors. Researchers judged that diversity estimates from one million T cells fell short of true values.

Together with a sample-barcoded 5' primer, a J-beta primer mix was included in a second PCR lasting about 7 to 11 cycles. Each sample yielded at least 3 million CDR3-containing paired-end reads. TCRdb called the 5' RACE reads again in MiXCR, with one record for every CDR3 protein. Altogether over 1,200,000 distinct CDR3 sequences are present, roughly 60% being singletons, with the ten largest covering under 8.5%. The source of this sequence is a man in his late teens or twenties in good health. The chain recombines TRBV29-1 with TRBJ1-5, with 10 nucleotides matching TRBD1. The specimen was blood. CDR3: CSVRGTGDYTQHF. In DNA form, the CDR3 reads TGCAGCGTCCGAGGGACAGGGGATTATACCCAGCATTTT.